This T cell receptor beta chain was profiled in a study of molecular identifiers for immune sequencing clone quantification. About the research overall: With replicates, the RNA of around 18,000 or 91,000 naive CD8 cells was split five ways and four were sequenced.

Regarding this clonotype: Its antigen remains unidentified. Without the conserved terminal phenylalanine or tryptophan, this CDR3 likely stems from a read error.

The CDR3 has 13 amino acids. The germline gives CDR1 SQVTM, CDR2 ANQGSEA. Points from the study as a whole: Clones that had above 20 RNA copies took up over 97% of effector molecules but under 1% in naive cells.

MiXCR was run by TCRdb on the PCR reads, yielding one entry per CDR3 protein. The table records approximately 670,000 distinct CDR3 sequences, about 20% of them present only once. With 10%, 30% or 50% of RNA, about 20,000 to 1,100,000 naive CD8 T cells were sequenced. Naive CD8 T cells were picked out by sorting for CD8+CD4-CCR7+CD45RA+. The gene calls are TRBV29-1 and TRBJ1-4; D might be TRBD1 (5 bases). The clonotype comes from a human donor in good health. Some libraries in this study had Jurkat cell RNA spiked in. The material sequenced was naive CD8+ T cells from blood, with Jurkat cell RNA spiked in. As for subset: FACS-sorted CD8+CD4-CCR7+CD45RA+ naive T cells. As DNA, the CDR3 is TGCAGCGTCGAACCCAGGGCTAACGAAAAACTGTTTTAT. Translated: CSVEPRANEKLFY.